The 21 T cell receptor beta chains below come from one sample, sequenced in a study of blood T cell repertoires in COVID-19 (dated by TCRdb to the early 2020s). Receptors were amplified or captured by the immunoSEQ multiplex PCR assay. Not all clones reach the TCRdb copy of this immuneACCESS table, which keeps in-frame sequences only. Checked studies attribute under half of the gap to unresolved V genes and leave the rest unexplained. The sample profile shows around 300,000 clones; about nine tenths of them were found once. Approximately 1.6% of the sample comes from the top ten. Sequencing input: peripheral blood. These receptors were collected from a woman aged 25 to 39 with COVID-19, enrolled during active disease.

The rearrangement joins TRBV2 to TRBJ2-5; 10 bases line up with TRBD2. The V gene's germline CDR1 is SNHLY and CDR2 FYNNEI. V lost 3 bases, J lost 1 base, and 2 bases stayed unmatched. The CDR3 is 15 amino acids. The CDR3 is CASSEASGGQETQYF. CDR3 bases: TGTGCCAGCAGTGAGGCTAGCGGGGGCCAAGAGACCCAGTACTTC.

The rearrangement uses TRBV25-1 and TRBJ2-2, with D possibly matching TRBD1 (5 bases). Trimming took 6 bases from V and 4 from J, leaving 15 bases between them. This CDR3 comprises 15 residues. The germline gives CDR1 MGHDK, CDR2 SYGVNS. CDR3 protein: CASRVDNLVTGELFF. As DNA, the CDR3 is TGTGCCAGCAGAGTGGACAACTTGGTCACCGGGGAGCTGTTTTTT.

The chain couples TRBV12-2 to TRBJ2-5; no check of the table's D call, TRBD2, against the DNA was made. TRBV12-2 is a listed pseudogene. The CDR3 spans 15 residues. The CDR3 region is CASRLVRLVMETQYF. In DNA, the CDR3 is TGTGCAAGTCGCTTAGTAAGGCTAGTAATGGAGACCCAGTACTTC.

V usage is TRBV24-1 and J usage is TRBJ2-7, with D tentatively TRBD2 (6 bases). CDR3 size: 14 residues. Germline V CDR1 and CDR2: KGHDR, SFDVKD. Trimming took off 3 bases at V and 2 bases at J, with 10 bases between the two ends. The CDR3 coding sequence is TGTGCCACCAGTGATGCACGGGAGACCTACGAGCAGTACTTC. It is translated as CATSDARETYEQYF.

In DNA, the CDR3 is TGTGCCAGCAGCACAGGGAGCTCTGGGGCCAACGTCCTGACTTTC. Translating gives CASSTGSSGANVLTF. This chain joins TRBV6-5 and TRBJ2-6, with a possible D match to TRBD1 (6 bases). V was shortened by 6 bases and J by 0 bases, with 9 bases between the two germline ends. In germline, CDR1 is MNHEY, CDR2 SVGAGI. The length of the CDR3 is 15 residues.

In DNA form, the CDR3 reads TGCAGCTGGTCGATGACAGACGTAAACACTGAAGCTTTCTTT. Encoded protein: CSWSMTDVNTEAFF. The rearrangement uses TRBV29-1 and TRBJ1-1, with D tentatively TRBD1 (5 bases). The CDR3 totals 14 residues. CDR1 and CDR2 from the germline V gene are SQVTM and ANQGSEA. Trimming pared 8 bases from V and 2 bases from J, leaving 18 bases between.

The chain carries TRBV6-4 and TRBJ2-4; D call uncertain. This CDR3 is 20 amino acids long. Germline values: CDR1 MRHNA, CDR2 SNTAGT. Trimming stripped 2 bases from V and 9 bases from J, with 32 bases between. The CDR3 region is CASSDPSRLAISALISIQYF. DNA of the CDR3: TGTGCCAGCAGTGACCCATCCAGGCTGGCCATCTCAGCTTTAATAAGCATTCAGTACTTC.

The chain combines TRBV18 with TRBJ1-2, with TRBD1 matching over 7 bases. Per the germline V gene, CDR1 is KGHSH and CDR2 is LQKENI. The junction had 7 bases not matched to a gene; V was cut back by 3 bases and J by 3 bases. CDR3 length: 15 residues. DNA for the CDR3: TGTGCCAGCTCACCCGGACAGGCAGGGGACTATGGCTACACCTTC. Encoded protein: CASSPGQAGDYGYTF.

This chain connects TRBV19 to TRBJ1-2; 7 nucleotides match TRBD1. CDR1 and CDR2 from the germline V gene are LNHDA and SQIVND (reference sequence). The length of the CDR3 is 15 residues. V shed 5 bases, J shed 6 bases, and the junction held 12 bases outside the gene matches. The CDR3 region is CASSAAGTALDGYTF. The DNA of the CDR3 is TGTGCCAGTAGTGCCGCCGGGACAGCCCTAGATGGCTACACCTTC.

The chain joins TRBV27 to TRBJ2-2; 9 bases match TRBD1. Germline CDR1 and CDR2: MNHEY and SMNVEV (reference sequence). The J segment lost 3 bases and the V segment lost 5 bases, leaving 7 bases of the junction unmatched. CDR3 length equals 16 residues. The CDR3 DNA is TGTGCCAGCAGTCCACCGGGACAGGGATACACCGGGGAGCTGTTTTTT. Its translation: CASSPPGQGYTGELFF.

The count of this clone is one. This chain joins TRBV6-7 and TRBJ1-6, with unresolved D. TRBV6-7 is flagged as an ORF with uncertain function. This CDR3 is built from 13 residues. The V end lost 0 bases, the J end lost 15 bases, and 12 bases lay between the germline ends. The CDR3 region has the DNA TGTGCCAGCAGTTACTCGGAGAGGGCGGACCTCCACTTT. This codes for CASSYSERADLHF.

The chain uses TRBV19 and TRBJ1-2, with unresolved D. Between the trimmed V and J ends, which lost 3 bases and 7 bases, there was a span of 15 bases. The CDR3 is made up of 14 amino acids. Per germline, CDR1 LNHDA and CDR2 SQIVND (reference sequence). CDR3 loop: CASSISGKGGGYTF. CDR3 bases: TGTGCCAGTAGTATTTCAGGAAAGGGAGGTGGCTACACCTTC. Looking up the rest from reference TRBV19 and TRBJ1-2 gives the full variable domain: DGGITQSPKYLFRKEGQNVTLSCEQNLNHDAMYWYRQDPGQGLRLIYYSQIVNDFQKGDIAEGYSVSREKKESFPLTVTSAQKNPTAFYLCASSISGKGGGYTFGSGTRLTVV.

The V call is TRBV9, the J call TRBJ1-1; D is perhaps TRBD1 (6 bases). Germline V gene sequence: CDR1 SGDLS, CDR2 YYNGEE. The CDR3 sequence is 15 residues long. Trimming removed 3 bases at V and 4 bases at J, with 16 bases between. CDR3 DNA sequence: TGTGCCAGCAGCGAACAGGGTTTTGAGGTCACTGAAGCTTTCTTT. It encodes CASSEQGFEVTEAFF.

The DNA of the CDR3 is TGCGCCAGCAGCTTGGCGCTAAGTCTAGCGGGGGACTACAATGAGCAGTTCTTC. Residues: CASSLALSLAGDYNEQFF. The chain combines TRBV5-1 with TRBJ2-1; the match to TRBD2 covers 10 bases. The CDR3 totals 18 residues. Germline loops: CDR1 SGHRS, CDR2 YFSETQ. Trimming took 0 bases from V and 3 from J; bases not matched to a gene: 9.

V and J are TRBV29-1 and TRBJ2-3; TRBD2 might be the D (7 bases). CDR1 and CDR2 (germline): SQVTM, ANQGSEA. V was trimmed by 3 bases and J by 1 base, leaving 14 bases between them. The CDR3 has 15 amino acids. The chain's CDR3 is CSVDGGAKGTDTQYF. DNA of the CDR3: TGCAGCGTTGATGGGGGGGCCAAAGGCACAGATACGCAGTATTTT.

The chain is built from TRBV3-1 (or the pseudogene TRBV3-2) and TRBJ1-6; no clear D. CDR1 LGHDT and CDR2 YNNKEL come from the germline V gene (reference sequence). This CDR3 is built from 14 residues. V gave up 0 bases and J gave up 6 bases, with 6 bases separating them. CDR3 region: CASSQEAGNSPLHF. In nucleotides, the CDR3 is TGTGCCAGCAGCCAAGAAGCCGGTAATTCACCCCTCCACTTT.

This clone showed up just once. This chain joins TRBV7-2 and TRBJ1-2; no clear D gene. This CDR3 region has 13 residues. Trimming shortened V by 5 bases and J by 4 bases, and 11 bases separated the two germline ends. Germline V gene lookup returns CDR1 SGHTA and CDR2 FQGNSA. The CDR3 reads CASSPNTPYGYTF. The CDR3 nucleotides are TGTGCCAGCAGCCCAAACACCCCCTATGGCTACACCTTC. The whole variable domain, filled in from reference TRBV7-2 and TRBJ1-2, reads GAGVSQSPSNKVTEKGKDVELRCDPISGHTALYWYRQSLGQGLEFLIYFQGNSAPDKSGLPSDRFSAERTGGSVSTLTIQRTQQEDSAVYLCASSPNTPYGYTFGSGTRLTVV.

The V call is TRBV24-1, the J call TRBJ1-2; 7 bases are shared with TRBD1. The CDR3 loop spans 13 amino acids. V was pared by 4 bases and J by 7 bases, with 5 bases of the junction left unmatched. Germline CDR1 reads KGHDR; CDR2 reads SFDVKD. CDR3 region: CATSETGQAGYTF. CDR3 in DNA: TGTGCCACCAGTGAGACAGGGCAAGCTGGCTACACCTTC.

This chain uses TRBV7-9 with TRBJ2-2; D perhaps matches TRBD2 (5 bases). In germline, CDR1 is SEHNR, CDR2 FQNEAQ (reference sequence). V was shortened by 4 bases and J by 6 bases, with 6 bases between the two germline ends. This CDR3 has 12 amino acids. The DNA of the CDR3 is TGTGCCAGCAGCTACGGGGCCGGGGAGCTGTTTTTT. Translated, it gives CASSYGAGELFF.

The V call is TRBV29-1, the J call TRBJ1-1; D might be TRBD1 (6 bases). The CDR3 runs to 13 residues. V dropped 5 bases and J dropped 5 bases, with 15 bases sitting between them. The germline CDR1 and CDR2 sequences are SQVTM and ANQGSEA. The CDR3 reads CSVWAGAGTEAFF. The CDR3 region has the DNA TGCAGCGTTTGGGCGGGGGCTGGGACTGAAGCTTTCTTT.

This chain uses TRBV7-9 with TRBJ1-6; 7 nucleotides align to TRBD1. Germline assignment: CDR1 SEHNR and CDR2 FQNEAQ (reference sequence). The CDR3 extends over 15 amino acids. Unmatched junction bases numbered 8, after V lost 5 bases and J lost 7 bases. The CDR3 loop is CASSPATGRNSPLHF. CDR3 DNA sequence: TGTGCCAGCAGCCCCGCGACAGGGAGGAATTCACCCCTCCACTTT.